These 13 T cell receptor beta chains share one sample of origin, sequenced in a study of T cells in narcolepsy. Using immunoSEQ multiplex PCR, the repertoire was profiled, and TCRdb retains in-frame clones only, with some absent. The table has 25,000 to 35,000 clones, around 75% seen once. Sequences were obtained from CD45RA- memory CD4+ T cells from PBMCs. The receptor source for this set is a human donor with narcolepsy.

The chain links TRBV19 to TRBJ2-7, with 10 bases identical to TRBD2. The CDR3 is made up of 14 amino acids. Germline V gives CDR1 LNHDA, CDR2 SQIVND (reference sequence). Losses at the gene ends were 7 bases for V and 6 bases for J; bases not matched to a gene: 9. In DNA, the CDR3 is TGTGCCAGTAAGCAGCGGGAGGGCTCCGCCGAGCAGTACTTC. Protein: CASKQREGSAEQYF.

The chain carries TRBV7-9 and TRBJ2-3; TRBD1 agrees at 8 bases. CDR1 and CDR2 from the germline V gene are SEHNR and FQNEAQ (reference sequence). The V and J ends lost 5 bases and 5 bases, in that order; junction bases with no gene match: 9. The CDR3 consists of 15 residues. CDR3 loop: CASSNTGTGGDTQYF. CDR3 nucleotide sequence: TGTGCCAGCAGCAATACCGGGACAGGAGGAGATACGCAGTATTTT.

The chain joins TRBV5-8 to TRBJ2-1; possible D gene TRBD2, 5 bases. V lost 4 bases to trimming and J lost 3 bases, with 8 bases between them. Germline-derived CDR1 and CDR2 are SGHTS and YDEGEE. This CDR3 is built from 13 residues. The CDR3 reads CASSRTSYNEQFF. The CDR3 DNA sequence: TGTGCCAGCAGCCGTACTAGCTACAATGAGCAGTTCTTC. The full variable domain, in which reference TRBV5-8 and TRBJ2-1 provide the parts outside the CDR3, is EAGVTQSPTHLIKTRGQQATLRCSPISGHTSVYWYQQALGLGLQFLLWYDEGEERNRGNFPPRFSGRQFPNYSSELNVNALELEDSALYLCASSRTSYNEQFFGPGTRLTVL.

This chain joins TRBV5-1 and TRBJ2-1, with a weak D call TRBD2 (6 bases). The length of the CDR3 is 14 residues. V lost 5 bases and J lost 1, with 10 bases in between. Germline CDR1 and CDR2: SGHRS and YFSETQ. The CDR3 loop is CASRMGRSYNEQFF. The DNA of the CDR3 is TGCGCCAGCAGAATGGGGAGGTCCTACAATGAGCAGTTCTTC. Full variable domain (rest looked up from reference TRBV5-1 and TRBJ2-1): KAGVTQTPRYLIKTRGQQVTLSCSPISGHRSVSWYQQTPGQGLQFLFEYFSETQRNKGNFPGRFSGRQFSNSRSEMNVSTLELGDSALYLCASRMGRSYNEQFFGPGTRLTVL.

J is TRBJ2-7 and V is TRBV28; TRBD2 matches at 7 bases. With V trimmed by 3 bases and J by 6 bases, 8 bases remained unmatched. Germline V gene lookup returns CDR1 MDHEN and CDR2 SYDVKM. This CDR3 region has 14 residues. The CDR3 bases are TGTGCCAGCAGTTTCGGGACTATGAGATTCGAGCAGTACTTC. Encoded protein: CASSFGTMRFEQYF. The entire variable domain, with the rest obtained from reference TRBV28 and TRBJ2-7, is as follows: DVKVTQSSRYLVKRTGEKVFLECVQDMDHENMFWYRQDPGLGLRLIYFSYDVKMKEKGDIPEGYSVSREKKERFSLILESASTNQTSMYLCASSFGTMRFEQYFGPGTRLTVT.

The V gene is TRBV13, the J gene TRBJ2-7, with a tentative D call TRBD1 (5 bases). The CDR3 totals 11 residues. Trimming took off 7 bases at V and 4 bases at J, with 8 bases between the two ends. Germline V gene lookup returns CDR1 PRHDT and CDR2 FYEKMQ (reference sequence). The CDR3 loop is CASTSGYEQYF. CDR3 nucleotide sequence: TGTGCCAGCACCTCAGGGTACGAGCAGTACTTC.

The chain couples TRBV30 to TRBJ1-1; D possibly corresponds to TRBD1 (5 bases). V shed 4 bases and J shed 1 base, with 16 bases lying between them. Germline CDR1 is GTSNPN and CDR2 is SVGIG (reference sequence). This CDR3 has 15 residues. The CDR3 loop reads CAWKHRLNPNTEAFF. CDR3 bases: TGTGCCTGGAAACACAGGCTTAACCCGAACACTGAAGCTTTCTTT.

The chain combines TRBV30 with TRBJ1-4, with D hard to call. The CDR3 is 13 amino acids. In germline, CDR1 is GTSNPN, CDR2 SVGIG (reference sequence). V lost 3 bases and J 6 bases, leaving 11 bases between the germline ends. The CDR3 protein is CAWREGSYEKLFF. As DNA, the CDR3 is TGTGCCTGGAGGGAGGGTAGTTATGAAAAACTGTTTTTT.

The V gene is TRBV29-1, the J gene TRBJ2-2; D gene uncertain. The CDR3 contains 11 residues. Germline V gene sequence: CDR1 SQVTM, CDR2 ANQGSEA. V was pared by 6 bases and J by 4 bases, with 6 bases between. In DNA, the CDR3 is TGCAGCGTGGAGAGCACCGGGGAGCTGTTTTTT. This translates into CSVESTGELFF.

The genes are TRBV4-2 and TRBJ1-1, with D perhaps TRBD1 (5 bases). Trimming took 1 base from V and 4 from J, leaving 16 bases between them. The CDR3 contains 16 residues. CDR1 and CDR2 (germline): LGHNA, YNFKEQ. The DNA for the CDR3 is TGTGCCAGCAGCCAAGGGGGTGTGAATGGGGGCACTGAAGCTTTCTTT. Protein sequence: CASSQGGVNGGTEAFF.

The gene calls are TRBV7-7 and TRBJ2-6; D could derive from TRBD1 or TRBD2 (5 bases each). Germline V gene sequence: CDR1 SSHAT, CDR2 FNYEAQ (reference sequence). The V end lost 2 bases, the J end lost 4 bases, and 18 bases lay between the germline ends. The CDR3 runs to 18 residues. In nucleotides, the CDR3 is TGTGCCAGCAGCTTATTGGGGGTTGGATCTCTGGGGGCCAACGTCCTGACTTTC. Its translation: CASSLLGVGSLGANVLTF.

The rearrangement joins TRBV11-2 to TRBJ2-2, with D possibly matching TRBD1 (6 bases). V gave up 2 bases and J gave up 4 bases, with 8 bases separating them. CDR3 length: 14 amino acids. Germline CDR1 reads SGHAT; CDR2 reads FQNNGV. The CDR3 DNA is TGTGCCAGCAGCTTAATGGGGGCCACCGGGGAGCTGTTTTTT. As protein: CASSLMGATGELFF.

This chain links TRBV30 with TRBJ1-3; D may be TRBD1 (5 bases). Per the germline V gene, CDR1 is GTSNPN and CDR2 is SVGIG (reference sequence). The germline V and J ends were trimmed by 0 bases and 0 bases, with 15 bases remaining between them. The CDR3 extends over 17 amino acids. CDR3 amino acids: CAWSVRAGTRSGNTIYF. Here the CDR3 DNA reads TGTGCCTGGAGTGTACGCGCAGGGACGCGCTCTGGAAACACCATATATTTT.